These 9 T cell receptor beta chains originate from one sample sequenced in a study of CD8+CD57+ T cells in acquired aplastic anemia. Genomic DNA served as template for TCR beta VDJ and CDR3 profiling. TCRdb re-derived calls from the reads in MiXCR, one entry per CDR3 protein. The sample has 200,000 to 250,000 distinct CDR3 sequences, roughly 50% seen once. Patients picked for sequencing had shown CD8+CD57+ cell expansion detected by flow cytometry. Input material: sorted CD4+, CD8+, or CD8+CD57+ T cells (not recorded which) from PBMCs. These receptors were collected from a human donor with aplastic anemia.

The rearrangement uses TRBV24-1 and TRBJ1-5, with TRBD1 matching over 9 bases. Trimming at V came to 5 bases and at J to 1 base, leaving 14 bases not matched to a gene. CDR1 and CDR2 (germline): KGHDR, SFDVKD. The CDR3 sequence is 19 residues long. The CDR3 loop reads CATSVNGTGYFGSNQPQHF. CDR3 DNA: TGTGCCACCAGTGTAAACGGGACAGGGTATTTTGGGAGCAATCAGCCCCAGCATTTT.

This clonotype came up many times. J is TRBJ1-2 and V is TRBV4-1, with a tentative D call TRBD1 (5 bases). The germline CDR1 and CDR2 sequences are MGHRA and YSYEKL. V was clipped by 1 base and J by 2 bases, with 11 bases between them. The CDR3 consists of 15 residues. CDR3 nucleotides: TGCGCCAGCAGCCAAGGGCACAGGCTAAACTATGGCTACACCTTC. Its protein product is CASSQGHRLNYGYTF.

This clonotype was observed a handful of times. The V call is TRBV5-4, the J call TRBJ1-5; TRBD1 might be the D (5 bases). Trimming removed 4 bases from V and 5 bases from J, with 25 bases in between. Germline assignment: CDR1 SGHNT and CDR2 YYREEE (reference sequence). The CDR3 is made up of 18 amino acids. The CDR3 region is CASSQRGGSGLGDQPQHF. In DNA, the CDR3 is TGTGCCAGCAGCCAACGGGGGGGAAGTGGACTCGGGGATCAGCCCCAGCATTTT.

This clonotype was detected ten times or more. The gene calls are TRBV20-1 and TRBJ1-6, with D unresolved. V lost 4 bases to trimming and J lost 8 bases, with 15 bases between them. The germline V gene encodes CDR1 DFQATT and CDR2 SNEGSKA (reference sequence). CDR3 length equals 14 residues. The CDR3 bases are TGCAGTGCTACCCCTCCCGGCGGTTATTCACCCCTCCACTTT. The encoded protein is CSATPPGGYSPLHF.

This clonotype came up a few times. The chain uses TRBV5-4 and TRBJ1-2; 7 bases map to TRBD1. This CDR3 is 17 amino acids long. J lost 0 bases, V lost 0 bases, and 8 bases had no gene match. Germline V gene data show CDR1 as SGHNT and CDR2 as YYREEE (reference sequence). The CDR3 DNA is TGTGCCAGCAGCTTGGGGGGGCAGGGGGGAGCTAACTATGGCTACACCTTC. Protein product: CASSLGGQGGANYGYTF.

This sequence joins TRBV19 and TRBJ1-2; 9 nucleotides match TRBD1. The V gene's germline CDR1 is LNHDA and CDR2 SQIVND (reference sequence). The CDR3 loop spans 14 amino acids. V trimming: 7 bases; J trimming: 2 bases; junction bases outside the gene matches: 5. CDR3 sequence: CASTRTGDNYGYTF. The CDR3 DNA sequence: TGTGCCAGTACCCGGACAGGGGACAACTATGGCTACACCTTC.

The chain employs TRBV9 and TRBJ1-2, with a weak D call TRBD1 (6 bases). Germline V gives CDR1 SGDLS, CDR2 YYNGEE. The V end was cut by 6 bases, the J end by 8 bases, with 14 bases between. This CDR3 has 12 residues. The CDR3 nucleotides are TGTGCCAGCACTCGGGACACAGAAGGCTACACCTTC. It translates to CASTRDTEGYTF.

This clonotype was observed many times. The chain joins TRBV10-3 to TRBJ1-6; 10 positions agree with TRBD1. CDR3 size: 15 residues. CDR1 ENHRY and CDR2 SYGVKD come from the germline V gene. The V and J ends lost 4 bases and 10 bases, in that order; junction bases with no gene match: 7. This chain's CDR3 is CAISGGTGESSPLHF. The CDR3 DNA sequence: TGTGCCATCAGTGGAGGGACAGGGGAAAGCTCACCCCTCCACTTT.

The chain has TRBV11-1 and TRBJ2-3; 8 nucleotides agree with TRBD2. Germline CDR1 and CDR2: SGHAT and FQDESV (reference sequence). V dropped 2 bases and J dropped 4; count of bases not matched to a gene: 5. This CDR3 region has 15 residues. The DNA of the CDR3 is TGTGCCAGCAGCTTACAAGCGGGAGTGGCAGATACGCAGTATTTT. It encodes CASSLQAGVADTQYF.